Detailed here is one T cell receptor (beta chain). These data originate in a study of blood T cells in healthy people across ages. A sample-barcoded 5' primer and a J-beta primer mix were used in a second PCR of about 7 to 12 cycles. Sequencing recovered at least 2.5 million CDR3-containing paired-end reads from each sample. TCRdb re-called the 5' RACE reads through MiXCR, storing one row per CDR3 protein. Found here are roughly 730,000 distinct CDR3 sequences, around three fifths of them singletons; the top ten hold roughly 25%. Isolation of PBMCs gave at least 7 million cells per sample. Unmatched junction bases numbered 15, after V lost 5 bases and J lost 7 bases. This CDR3 contains 17 residues. Germline CDR1 SGHTA, CDR2 FQGNSA.

This receptor was identified in a man in his forties in good health. The material sequenced was blood. The chain uses TRBV7-2 and TRBJ2-2; TRBD2 aligns across 8 bases. The CDR3 protein is CASSPLGGTSSGGELFF. The CDR3 bases are TGTGCCAGCAGCCCATTAGGGGGGACTAGTTCGGGCGGGGAGCTGTTTTTT.